This TCR beta chain derives from a study of T-cell reconstitution after alpha-beta-depleted transplantation in children. Preparation of the TCRbeta library was carried out with unique molecular identifiers. TCRdb reanalysed the PCR reads using MiXCR and keeps one entry per CDR3 protein. The table includes about 440,000 distinct CDR3 sequences, around 46% detected once. This clonotype was seen ten or more times. Antigen specificity is unknown. J lost 0 bases, V lost 7 bases, and 7 bases had no gene match. Germline CDR1 is SGHDN and CDR2 is FVKESK. The CDR3 sequence is 18 residues long. Overall study results and limits: Expanded graft clones, several hundred of them, were reportedly the source of alpha-beta T cells about two months after transplant. There were some patients whose high TCRbeta diversity at day 60 came from surviving recipient T cells and thymic progenitors.

The starting material was PBMCs, obtained before TCRalphabeta/CD19-depleted stem cell transplant. This TCR was sampled from a girl aged 2 to 10 with aplastic anemia, due to receive a stem cell transplant. The chain uses TRBV14 and TRBJ2-1, with 15 bases aligning to TRBD2. The CDR3 spells CASTPGLAGGSSYNEQFF. The CDR3 DNA reads TGTGCCAGCACTCCGGGACTAGCGGGAGGTAGCTCCTACAATGAGCAGTTCTTC. The full variable domain, rest sourced from reference TRBV14 and TRBJ2-1, is EAGVTQFPSHSVIEKGQTVTLRCDPISGHDNLYWYRRVMGKEIKFLLHFVKESKQDESGMPNNRFLAERTGGTYSTLKVQPAELEDSGVYFCASTPGLAGGSSYNEQFFGPGTRLTVL.